This passage covers 23 T cell receptor beta chains from one sample sequenced in a study of cytomegalovirus exposure and HLA in healthy donors. Profiling relied on immunoSEQ multiplex PCR, and the TCRdb table lists in-frame clones only, not all of them. The sample lists about 220,000 clones; about nine tenths were seen once. Source material: PBMCs. The receptors here all came from a woman aged 18-29 years in good health and CMV-seronegative.

This clone is a singleton in its sample. The rearrangement uses TRBV30 and TRBJ1-1; 10 bases fit TRBD1. This CDR3 contains 17 residues. J gave up 2 bases and V 3 bases, and 12 bases lay outside the gene matches. From germline, CDR1 is GTSNPN and CDR2 SVGIG (reference sequence). In DNA, the CDR3 is TGTGCCTGGAGCTTATCGACAGGGGGCATCATCAACACTGAAGCTTTCTTT. Its protein product is CAWSLSTGGIINTEAFF.

This rearrangement joins TRBV5-4 to TRBJ2-7, with 9 bases identical to TRBD2. V trimming: 1 base; J trimming: 0 bases; junction bases outside the gene matches: 2. Germline V CDR1 and CDR2: SGHNT, YYREEE (reference sequence). This CDR3 has 15 amino acids. CDR3 nucleotides: TGTGCCAGCAGCTTGCCGACTAGCGGCTCCTACGAGCAGTACTTC. Translation: CASSLPTSGSYEQYF.

The rearrangement uses TRBV7-6 and TRBJ2-1; 13 bases fit TRBD2. The CDR3 runs to 15 residues. Germline CDR1 reads SGHVS; CDR2 reads FNYEAQ. With 5 bases clipped from V and 9 bases from J, the junction kept 7 bases outside the gene matches. The CDR3 reads CASSPLAGGSGEQFF. The DNA of the CDR3 is TGTGCCAGCAGCCCACTAGCGGGAGGGAGTGGTGAGCAGTTCTTC.

V gene TRBV4-1 combines with J gene TRBJ2-4; 7 nucleotides agree with TRBD1. This CDR3 has 17 residues. Per the germline V gene, CDR1 is MGHRA and CDR2 is YSYEKL. With V trimmed by 3 bases and J by 1 base, 9 bases remained unmatched. The CDR3 loop reads CASSHPPGQAAKNIQYF. CDR3 in DNA: TGCGCCAGCAGCCACCCCCCCGGACAGGCTGCCAAAAACATTCAGTACTTC.

The chain links TRBV19 to TRBJ2-7; TRBD1 agrees at 8 bases. The CDR3 extends over 16 amino acids. CDR1 LNHDA and CDR2 SQIVND come from the germline V gene (reference sequence). The ends lost 2 bases at V and 5 bases at J; junction bases unmatched: 11. CDR3 sequence: CASSIRQGRGRNEQYF. The CDR3 DNA follows: TGTGCCAGTAGTATAAGACAGGGCAGGGGGCGGAACGAGCAGTACTTC.

This clone has only one observation. The V and J genes are TRBV5-5 and TRBJ2-7; D perhaps matches TRBD2 (6 bases). Deletions cut 2 bases from V and 2 bases from J, with 17 bases between. The CDR3 loop spans 16 amino acids. CDR1 is SGHKS and CDR2 is YYEKEE in the germline V gene (reference sequence). The CDR3 region has the DNA TGTGCCAGCAGCTTAACCTTCGCGGGGACCACCTACGAGCAGTACTTC. It specifies CASSLTFAGTTYEQYF.

This clone was counted only a few times. This rearrangement joins TRBV6-5 to TRBJ1-3, with TRBD1 identical over 7 bases. J gave up 2 bases and V 6 bases, and 4 bases lay outside the gene matches. There are 14 residues in the CDR3. CDR1 and CDR2 from the germline V gene are MNHEY and SVGAGI. The CDR3: CASSRDRAGNTIYF. The CDR3 nucleotides are TGTGCCAGCAGCCGCGACAGGGCTGGAAACACCATATATTTT.

The chain recombines TRBV4-1 with TRBJ2-5; tentatively, D is TRBD1 (6 bases). This CDR3 region has 15 residues. Trimming took off 4 bases at V and 2 bases at J, with 14 bases between the two ends. The germline V gene has CDR1 MGHRA and CDR2 YSYEKL. The CDR3: CASSLLGQTQETQYF. CDR3 coding DNA: TGCGCCAGCAGCCTTCTCGGACAGACTCAAGAGACCCAGTACTTC.

The V and J genes are TRBV6-5 and TRBJ1-2, with D tentatively TRBD1 (5 bases). Germline lookup yields CDR1 MNHEY and CDR2 SVGAGI. The CDR3 is 13 residues long. V was pared by 5 bases and J by 5 bases, with 12 bases between. The CDR3 sequence is CASSERTWYGYTF. The CDR3 region has the DNA TGTGCCAGCAGTGAAAGGACATGGTATGGCTACACCTTC.

This chain links TRBV5-1 with TRBJ2-1, with 9 bases that match TRBD2. Per germline, CDR1 SGHRS and CDR2 YFSETQ. The CDR3 is 15 residues long. Germline trimming cut 0 bases from V and 6 bases from J; bases unmatched to any gene: 4. The CDR3 reads CASSLGLAVINEQFF. The CDR3 DNA is TGCGCCAGCAGCTTGGGACTAGCGGTTATCAATGAGCAGTTCTTC.

This chain uses TRBV2 with TRBJ2-7; D might be TRBD2 (7 bases). V dropped 7 bases and J dropped 2 bases, with 15 bases sitting between them. There are 14 residues in the CDR3. Germline V gives CDR1 SNHLY, CDR2 FYNNEI. Here the CDR3 DNA reads TGTGCCAGCACGGGGGGCAAACACCCCTACGAGCAGTACTTC. It is translated as CASTGGKHPYEQYF.

The chain employs TRBV7-9 and TRBJ1-5, with D hard to call. The V gene's germline CDR1 is SEHNR and CDR2 FQNEAQ (reference sequence). This CDR3 is 15 amino acids long. The V end lost 4 bases, the J end lost 3 bases, and 13 bases lay between the germline ends. The CDR3 nucleotides are TGTGCCAGCAGCTCCGGGAGAGCAGACAATCAGCCCCAGCATTTT. Its protein is CASSSGRADNQPQHF.

The rearrangement joins TRBV7-3 to TRBJ1-1; D is unclear. The CDR3 has 15 amino acids. V was trimmed by 1 base and J by 5 bases, leaving 14 bases between them. Per germline, CDR1 SGHTA and CDR2 FQGTGA. The CDR3 coding sequence is TGTGCCAGCAGCTTAAATGCCGGGGAGGGTACTGAAGCTTTCTTT. Amino acid sequence: CASSLNAGEGTEAFF. The full variable domain, rest sourced from reference TRBV7-3 and TRBJ1-1, is GAGVSQTPSNKVTEKGKYVELRCDPISGHTALYWYRQSLGQGPEFLIYFQGTGAADDSGLPNDRFFAVRPEGSVSTLKIQRTERGDSAVYLCASSLNAGEGTEAFFGQGTRLTVV.

This clone showed up just a few times. This sequence joins TRBV11-2 and TRBJ2-2, with 7 bases identical to TRBD1. The CDR3 sequence is 15 residues long. Trimming cost V 1 base and J 6 bases; bases outside gene matches: 5. Germline-derived CDR1 and CDR2 are SGHAT and FQNNGV. The CDR3 reads CASSLGTGVAGELFF. CDR3 sequence (DNA): TGTGCCAGCAGCTTAGGAACAGGGGTGGCCGGGGAGCTGTTTTTT.

The chain has TRBV7-6 and TRBJ2-2; 13 bases agree with TRBD2. CDR3 length: 16 residues. Unmatched junction bases numbered 6, after V lost 5 bases and J lost 6 bases. Looked up from germline, CDR1 is SGHVS and CDR2 is FNYEAQ. The CDR3 spells CASSRGLAGVAGELFF. The CDR3 coding sequence is TGTGCCAGCAGCCGAGGACTAGCGGGAGTTGCCGGGGAGCTGTTTTTT.

The chain combines TRBV7-6 with TRBJ1-1, with 7 bases fitting TRBD1. V lost 6 bases to trimming and J lost 3 bases; unmatched junction nucleotides: 1. From germline, CDR1 is SGHVS and CDR2 FNYEAQ. This CDR3 spans 12 amino acids. This chain's CDR3 is CASRTGDTEAFF. In DNA form, the CDR3 reads TGTGCCAGCAGAACAGGGGACACTGAAGCTTTCTTT. Complete variable domain (other parts from reference TRBV7-6 and TRBJ1-1): GAGVSQSPRYKVTKRGQDVALRCDPISGHVSLYWYRQALGQGPEFLTYFNYEAQQDKSGLPNDRFSAERPEGSISTLTIQRTEQRDSAMYRCASRTGDTEAFFGQGTRLTVV.

The genes are TRBV29-1 and TRBJ2-7; the D gene is possibly TRBD1 (5 bases). Germline CDR1 and CDR2: SQVTM and ANQGSEA. There are 14 residues in the CDR3. V lost 4 bases, J lost 2 bases, and 15 bases lay in between. CDR3 in amino acids: CSVALRAHTYEQYF. The CDR3 DNA sequence: TGCAGCGTTGCGCTCAGGGCTCACACCTACGAGCAGTACTTC.

Only one count was recorded for this clone. The V and J genes are TRBV5-1 and TRBJ2-1; 7 bases align to TRBD2. Germline CDR1 SGHRS, CDR2 YFSETQ. Germline trimming cut 1 base from V and 0 bases from J; bases unmatched to any gene: 4. The CDR3 spans 16 residues. CDR3 sequence: CASSLYGGSSYNEQFF. The CDR3 region has the DNA TGCGCCAGCAGCTTGTACGGCGGGAGCTCCTACAATGAGCAGTTCTTC.

The chain links TRBV15 to TRBJ2-1; 7 bases are shared with TRBD2. Germline lookup yields CDR1 LNHNV and CDR2 YYDKDF (reference sequence). The V segment lost 4 bases and the J segment 6 bases; nucleotides outside the gene matches: 6. The CDR3 runs 14 residues. The CDR3 nucleotides read TGTGCCACCAGCACTCCCTCTAGCGGCAATGAGCAGTTCTTC. It translates to CATSTPSSGNEQFF.

This chain links TRBV6-1 with TRBJ1-1; D is ambiguous. Germline V CDR1 and CDR2: MNHNS, SASEGT. V dropped 2 bases and J dropped 1 base, with 8 bases sitting between them. The CDR3 spans 14 residues. CDR3 DNA sequence: TGTGCCAGCAGTGAACGGCGGCAGAACACTGAAGCTTTCTTT. It specifies CASSERRQNTEAFF.

V is TRBV5-1 and J is TRBJ1-2; 8 positions match TRBD1. CDR3 length equals 16 residues. The germline gives CDR1 SGHRS, CDR2 YFSETQ. The ends lost 3 bases at V and 6 bases at J; junction bases unmatched: 13. The CDR3 DNA sequence: TGCGCCAGCAGCTGGAAAGGCGGGACAGGTGATGATGGCTACACCTTC. Amino acid sequence: CASSWKGGTGDDGYTF.

The J gene is TRBJ1-2, the V gene TRBV2, with a tentative D call TRBD1 (6 bases). Germline loops: CDR1 SNHLY, CDR2 FYNNEI. The CDR3 is made up of 15 amino acids. V lost 5 bases and J 10 bases, leaving 23 bases between the germline ends. CDR3 amino acids: CASSRLFGQGQHYTF. The CDR3 bases are TGTGCCAGCAGTCGATTGTTTGGGCAGGGGCAACACTACACCTTC.

The genes are TRBV18 and TRBJ2-3; D may be TRBD2 (7 bases). Trimming pared 3 bases from V and 4 bases from J, leaving 8 bases between. This CDR3 contains 13 residues. Germline CDR1 KGHSH, CDR2 LQKENI. In DNA form, the CDR3 reads TGTGCCAGCTCACCGGGGGGGCCAGATACGCAGTATTTT. This codes for CASSPGGPDTQYF.